A selection of T cell receptor beta chains follows, all from one sample in a study of PD-1 blockade in classical Hodgkin lymphoma. The data were produced by immunoSEQ multiplex PCR, yet TCRdb's version contains in-frame clones alone and is incomplete. This table has over 25,000 clones, 71% appearing once. Material: peripheral blood mononuclear cells (PBMCs), obtained before the second cycle of nivolumab. These receptors were collected from a human donor with classical Hodgkin lymphoma. The CDR3 runs from the conserved cysteine through the conserved F or W. D genes are given only for firm matches. Only part of the rows carry a size: once, few, many, or a class if the clone is expanded.

CASSSDPYEQYF TGTGCCAGCAGCTCCGACCCCTACGAGCAGTACTTC TRBJ2-7 NA NA 12 TRBV7-2
CASSSGRRGNYGYTF TGTGCCAGCAGTTCCGGACGAAGGGGTAACTATGGCTACACCTTC TRBJ1-2 NA NA 15 TRBV6-5
CASIRGGGDTQYF TGTGCCAGCATACGTGGGGGAGGGGATACGCAGTATTTT TRBJ2-3 NA TRBD2 13 TRBV7-9
CASSEVQTSGEFTGELFF TGCGCCAGCAGTGAGGTTCAAACTAGCGGGGAGTTCACCGGGGAGCTGTTTTTT TRBJ2-2 NA TRBD2 18 TRBV10-2
CAIREGPDNSPLHF TGTGCCATAAGGGAGGGGCCCGATAATTCACCCCTCCACTTT TRBJ1-6 NA NA 14 TRBV6-5
CASSVARQGNSGNTIYF TGTGCCAGCAGTGTAGCCAGACAGGGAAACTCTGGAAACACCATATATTTT TRBJ1-3 NA TRBD1 17 TRBV2
CASSLTGNEQYF TGTGCCAGCAGTCTCACAGGAAACGAGCAGTACTTC TRBJ2-7 NA NA 12 TRBV27
CASTMSWGDNEDSPLHF TGTGCCAGCACCATGTCATGGGGTGACAACGAGGATTCACCCCTCCACTTT TRBJ1-6 NA NA 17 TRBV5-8
CASSAHPGQGVSPLHF TGTGCCAGCAGCGCTCATCCGGGACAGGGGGTTTCACCCCTCCACTTT TRBJ1-6 NA TRBD1 16 TRBV9
CASRKGLAGYTF TGTGCCAGCAGGAAAGGTTTGGCGGGCTACACCTTC TRBJ1-2 NA NA 12 TRBV27
CASSLAGRGVHYNEQFF TGTGCCAGCAGCTTAGCGGGGCGGGGGGTCCACTACAATGAGCAGTTCTTC TRBJ2-1 few TRBD2 17 TRBV7-8
CASSVHGQGNTEAFF TGTGCCAGCAGCGTACATGGACAGGGAAACACTGAAGCTTTCTTT TRBJ1-1 NA TRBD1 15 TRBV9
CASSLELPGMGYTF TGCGCCAGCAGCTTGGAGTTGCCAGGGATGGGCTACACCTTC TRBJ1-2 NA NA 14 TRBV5-1
CASKGGATEAFF TGTGCCAGCAAAGGAGGGGCCACTGAAGCTTTCTTT TRBJ1-1 NA NA 12 TRBV7-9
CASSETGREQYF TGTGCCAGCTCCGAGACAGGGCGCGAGCAGTACTTC TRBJ2-7 NA TRBD1 12 TRBV2
CASSLFLRNEKLFF TGTGCCAGCAGTTTGTTTCTCAGAAATGAAAAACTGTTTTTT TRBJ1-4 NA NA 14 TRBV28
CSVEEDSTYEQYF TGCAGCGTTGAAGAAGACAGTACCTACGAGCAGTACTTC TRBJ2-7 NA NA 13 TRBV29-1
CASSEKGTGGDGYTF TGTGCCAGCAGTGAAAAAGGGACAGGGGGTGATGGCTACACCTTC TRBJ1-2 NA TRBD1 15 TRBV2
CASSQEFSMNTEAFF TGCGCCAGCAGCCAAGAGTTTTCCATGAACACTGAAGCTTTCTTT TRBJ1-1 NA NA 15 TRBV4-1
CASSLSMATGWETQYF TGTGCCAGCAGCTTATCCATGGCAACGGGGTGGGAGACCCAGTACTTC TRBJ2-5 NA NA 16 TRBV7-9
CASSDLGASPLHF TGTGCCAGCAGTGATTTAGGGGCCTCTCCTCTCCACTTT TRBJ1-6 once NA 13 TRBV6-1
CAGGSGTSGGGETQYF TGTGCCGGCGGATCCGGGACTAGCGGGGGTGGTGAGACCCAGTACTTC TRBJ2-5 NA TRBD2 16 TRBV2
CASSLPDRTYEQYF TGTGCCAGCAGCCTGCCGGACAGGACCTACGAGCAGTACTTC TRBJ2-7 NA TRBD1 14 TRBV5-4
CASSDSGRAIDTQYF TGTGCCAGCAGTGACTCAGGCAGGGCGATAGATACGCAGTATTTT TRBJ2-3 NA NA 15 TRBV6-4
CASSLAAAGDEQYF TGTGCCAGCAGTTTAGCGGCGGCCGGGGACGAGCAGTACTTC TRBJ2-7 NA NA 14 TRBV27
CAWSMTGGGETQYF TGTGCCTGGAGTATGACAGGGGGCGGGGAGACCCAGTACTTC TRBJ2-5 NA TRBD1 14 TRBV30
CASSQTPDAFYGYTF TGCGCCAGCAGCCAAACTCCGGACGCCTTCTATGGCTACACCTTC TRBJ1-2 NA NA 15 TRBV4-1
CASSPEGGTSYEQYF TGTGCCAGCAGCCCCGAAGGGGGTACCTCCTACGAGCAGTACTTC TRBJ2-7 NA NA 15 TRBV7-9
CASNWGQGGTEAFF TGTGCCAGCAACTGGGGACAGGGGGGGACTGAAGCTTTCTTT TRBJ1-1 NA TRBD1 14 TRBV5-8
CASSLDRVGSAFF TGCGCCAGCAGCTTGGACAGGGTGGGGTCGGCTTTCTTT TRBJ1-1 NA NA 13 TRBV5-1
CSVLDREGRSGANVLTF TGCAGCGTTTTGGACAGGGAGGGCCGCTCTGGGGCCAACGTCCTGACTTTC TRBJ2-6 NA NA 17 TRBV29-1
CASSFSGDNEQFF TGTGCCAGCAGCTTTAGCGGGGACAATGAGCAGTTCTTC TRBJ2-1 NA TRBD2 13 TRBV7-9
CASSFSSGQGARNEKLFF TGTGCCAGCAGTTTTTCGTCGGGACAGGGGGCGCGTAATGAAAAACTGTTTTTT TRBJ1-4 NA TRBD1 18 TRBV27
CASSSVGGRNSGNTIYF TGTGCCAGCAGCTCCGTGGGGGGCAGAAACTCTGGAAACACCATATATTTT TRBJ1-3 NA NA 17 TRBV7-9
CASSHAGTGHGYTF TGTGCCAGCAGCCATGCCGGGACAGGGCACGGCTACACCTTC TRBJ1-2 NA TRBD1 14 TRBV14
CASSYSSDNGYTF TGTGCCAGCAGTTACTCAAGCGATAATGGCTACACCTTC TRBJ1-2 once NA 13 TRBV6-5
CASSLVSTGFEQYF TGTGCCAGCAGCTTAGTTTCGACAGGGTTTGAGCAGTACTTC TRBJ2-7 NA TRBD1 14 TRBV11-2
CASSPRQTGYGYTF TGTGCCAGCAGCCCAAGACAGACTGGCTATGGCTACACCTTC TRBJ1-2 NA NA 14 TRBV7-9
CASSAGQSYGYTF TGTGCCAGCAGTGCGGGACAGAGCTATGGCTACACCTTC TRBJ1-2 few TRBD1 13 TRBV2
CASSLEAASTYEQYF TGCGCCAGCAGCTTAGAGGCGGCTAGCACCTACGAGCAGTACTTC TRBJ2-7 few NA 15 TRBV5-1
CASSYYATGLYGYTF TGTGCCAGCAGTTACTACGCGACAGGGTTATATGGCTACACCTTC TRBJ1-2 NA TRBD1 15 TRBV6-6
CASSAGTGLPYEQYF TGTGCTAGCAGCGCCGGGACAGGGCTCCCCTACGAGCAGTACTTC TRBJ2-7 NA TRBD1 15 TRBV7-7
CASSLSGGGYNEQFF TGTGCCAGCAGCTTGAGCGGGGGTGGCTACAATGAGCAGTTCTTC TRBJ2-1 few TRBD2 15 TRBV7-3
CAPRRAGEHRGAVF TGTGCACCCAGGAGGGCCGGAGAACACCGGGGAGCTGTTTTT TRBJ2-2 NA NA 14 TRBV5-6
CASSFIPGQVSENSEQYF TGTGCCAGTAGTTTCATCCCGGGACAGGTCAGCGAGAATAGCGAGCAGTACTTC TRBJ2-7 NA TRBD1 18 TRBV19
CASSVSGQETQYF TGTGCCAGCAGTGTGAGCGGCCAAGAGACCCAGTACTTC TRBJ2-5 NA NA 13 TRBV2
CASSLERGTEAFF TGTGCTAGCAGCTTAGAGCGGGGCACTGAAGCTTTCTTT TRBJ1-1 NA NA 13 TRBV7-7
CASKGGAGTGELFF TGTGCCAGTAAGGGGGGCGCAGGCACCGGGGAGCTGTTTTTT TRBJ2-2 NA NA 14 TRBV19
CASSPPTANSYEQYF TGTGCCAGCAGCCCCCCGACAGCTAATTCCTACGAGCAGTACTTC TRBJ2-7 few NA 15 TRBV7-2
CASSPVGAEVRDTQYF TGTGCCAGCAGCCCGGTGGGGGCAGAAGTCAGGGATACGCAGTATTTT TRBJ2-3 few NA 16 TRBV7-8
CASSPYAGTDTQYF TGTGCCAGCAGCCCCTATGCGGGCACAGATACGCAGTATTTT TRBJ2-3 NA NA 14 TRBV6-1
CASSITNQPQHF TGTGCCAGTAGTATAACGAATCAGCCCCAGCATTTT TRBJ1-5 NA NA 12 TRBV19
CASSLDRVYEQYF TGTGCCAGCAGCCTTGACAGGGTCTACGAGCAGTACTTC TRBJ2-7 NA TRBD1 13 TRBV6-6
CASMTRPQRNTEAFF TGCGCCAGCATGACTCGGCCCCAGCGAAACACTGAAGCTTTCTTT TRBJ1-1 NA NA 15 TRBV5-1